The T cell receptor beta chain described here comes from a study of blood T cell repertoires in COVID-19. Study background: Some COVID-19 samples were acute and others convalescent; all came from the United States, Italy and Spain. PBMCs, B-cell-depleted T cells, or T cells were the source of the cDNA or gDNA that made up the material.

The CDR3 has 13 residues. In germline, CDR1 is SNHLY, CDR2 FYNNEI. The germline V and J ends were trimmed by 4 bases and 0 bases, with 7 bases remaining between them. Some clones are missing from TCRdb's copy, which holds only in-frame ones; the method was immunoSEQ multiplex PCR. This table holds fewer than 350,000 clones, roughly 80% found once. The sample taken for sequencing was peripheral blood. The rearrangement links TRBV2 to TRBJ2-7, with unresolved D. The TCR originated in a woman in her 50s with active or convalescent COVID-19. The CDR3: CASSGGYSYEQYF. The CDR3 region has the DNA TGTGCCAGCAGTGGCGGTTACTCCTACGAGCAGTACTTC.